These 30 T cell receptor beta chains originate from one sample sequenced in a study of T-cell reconstitution after alpha-beta-depleted transplantation in children. Preparing the TCRbeta library involved the use of unique molecular identifiers. A single record per CDR3 protein comes from TCRdb applying MiXCR to the PCR reads. This table has around 190,000 distinct CDR3 sequences, approximately 7% appearing once. The sequenced sample was PBMCs, obtained before TCRalphabeta/CD19-depleted stem cell transplant. The receptors come from a boy aged 2 to 10 with acute lymphoblastic leukemia, due to receive a stem cell transplant.

The chain couples TRBV5-1 to TRBJ2-1; no clear D gene. V shed 0 bases and J shed 5 bases, with 6 bases lying between them. This CDR3 has 13 amino acids. Per the germline V gene, CDR1 is SGHRS and CDR2 is YFSETQ. The CDR3 loop reads CASSLVSHNEQFF. The CDR3 DNA reads as TGCGCCAGCAGCTTGGTCAGTCACAATGAGCAGTTCTTC.

Many counts were recorded for this clonotype. This chain uses TRBV7-8 with TRBJ1-5; D is unresolved. V dropped 4 bases and J dropped 6 bases, with 19 bases sitting between them. The CDR3 extends over 16 amino acids. CDR1 SGHVS and CDR2 FQNEAQ come from the germline V gene. The chain's CDR3 is CASSSSVLGYGQPQHF. DNA for the CDR3: TGTGCCAGCAGCTCCTCCGTACTGGGGTACGGTCAGCCCCAGCATTTT.

This clonotype was seen many times. The V and J genes are TRBV7-8 and TRBJ2-7; 8 positions agree with TRBD1. This CDR3 is built from 15 residues. The ends lost 0 bases at V and 4 bases at J; junction bases unmatched: 5. CDR1 and CDR2 from the germline V gene are SGHVS and FQNEAQ. The CDR3 protein is CASSLAPRGLYEQYF. Here the CDR3 DNA reads TGTGCCAGCAGCTTAGCGCCCAGGGGGCTATACGAGCAGTACTTC.

The chain uses TRBV28 and TRBJ2-7, with 9 bases matching TRBD1. This CDR3 is built from 13 residues. Trimming cost V 7 bases and J 8 bases; bases outside gene matches: 9. Germline V CDR1 and CDR2: MDHEN, SYDVKM. The CDR3 sequence: CASTGAQGAQQYF. The CDR3 DNA follows: TGTGCCAGCACGGGCGCACAGGGGGCTCAGCAGTACTTC.

At least ten counts were recorded for this clonotype. This chain uses TRBV6-2 or TRBV6-3 with TRBJ2-1, with TRBD2 as a possible D gene (6 bases). The length of the CDR3 is 16 residues. V shed 5 bases and J shed 4 bases, with 18 bases lying between them. The germline gives CDR1 MNHEY, CDR2 SVGEGT. This CDR3 is CASSKSDGGEYNEQFF. The CDR3 DNA is TGTGCCAGCAGTAAGTCGGACGGGGGAGAGTACAATGAGCAGTTCTTC.

This clonotype was counted many times. The genes are TRBV28 and TRBJ2-7, with TRBD2 matching over 9 bases. This CDR3 has 14 residues. CDR1 and CDR2 from the germline V gene are MDHEN and SYDVKM. V was clipped by 6 bases and J by 4 bases; unmatched bases: 7. CDR3 region: CASRNSGSGYEQYF. The CDR3 nucleotides read TGTGCCAGCAGAAATAGCGGGAGCGGATACGAGCAGTACTTC.

At least ten counts were recorded for this clonotype. V usage is TRBV30 and J usage is TRBJ2-3; TRBD2 matches at 10 bases. This CDR3 has 17 amino acids. V was pared by 0 bases and J by 3 bases, with 9 bases of the junction left unmatched. Germline assignment: CDR1 GTSNPN and CDR2 SVGIG (reference sequence). CDR3 in amino acids: CAWSVGAGGPKTDTQYF. The DNA of the CDR3 is TGTGCCTGGAGTGTAGGAGCGGGAGGGCCAAAAACAGATACGCAGTATTTT. Based on the CDR3 plus reference TRBV30 and TRBJ2-3, the full variable domain is SQTIHQWPATLVQPVGSPLSLECTVEGTSNPNLYWYRQAAGRGLQLLFYSVGIGQISSEVPQNLSASRPQDRQFILSSKKLLLSDSGFYLCAWSVGAGGPKTDTQYFGPGTRLTVL.

This clonotype was observed at least ten times. The chain uses TRBV28 and TRBJ2-3, with a possible D match to TRBD1 (6 bases). The CDR3 runs 13 residues. The germline V and J ends were trimmed by 8 bases and 2 bases, with 11 bases remaining between them. The germline CDR1 and CDR2 sequences are MDHEN and SYDVKM. The CDR3 coding sequence is TGTGCCAGCGGGGACACTTCCACAGATACGCAGTATTTT. Translated, it gives CASGDTSTDTQYF. The whole variable domain, filled in from reference TRBV28 and TRBJ2-3, reads DVKVTQSSRYLVKRTGEKVFLECVQDMDHENMFWYRQDPGLGLRLIYFSYDVKMKEKGDIPEGYSVSREKKERFSLILESASTNQTSMYLCASGDTSTDTQYFGPGTRLTVL.

This clonotype was observed many times. The V and J genes are TRBV14 and TRBJ1-4; the D gene is possibly TRBD1 (5 bases). V was shortened by 1 base and J by 8 bases, with 14 bases between the two germline ends. CDR1 is SGHDN and CDR2 is FVKESK in the germline V gene. CDR3 length equals 15 residues. The CDR3 spells CASSQVLGGVEKLFF. In DNA, the CDR3 is TGTGCCAGCAGCCAAGTTCTGGGGGGTGTGGAAAAACTGTTTTTT.

This clonotype was observed at least ten times. The chain is built from TRBV7-2 and TRBJ2-7; D may be TRBD2 (6 bases). V lost 4 bases and J lost 5, with 18 bases in between. The CDR3 contains 15 residues. Germline V CDR1 and CDR2: SGHTA, FQGNSA. The CDR3 spells CASSSIAARAHEQYF. CDR3 nucleotide sequence: TGTGCCAGCAGCTCCATAGCGGCTAGAGCTCACGAGCAGTACTTC.

At least ten counts were recorded for this clonotype. The V call is TRBV4-3, the J call TRBJ2-3; 10 nucleotides agree with TRBD2. CDR3 length: 17 amino acids. The germline CDR1 and CDR2 sequences are LGHNA and YSLEER. With V trimmed by 0 bases and J by 5 bases, 8 bases remained unmatched. This chain's CDR3 is CASSQDLTSGLLDTQYF. The CDR3 DNA is TGCGCCAGCAGCCAAGATTTGACTAGCGGGCTCTTAGATACGCAGTATTTT.

This clonotype has more than one count but fewer than ten. V and J are TRBV5-1 and TRBJ1-4; 9 bases fit TRBD1. The CDR3 totals 13 residues. In germline, CDR1 is SGHRS, CDR2 YFSETQ. The V gene end was trimmed by 4 bases and the J gene end by 12 bases; junction bases not matched to a gene: 7. CDR3 nucleotide sequence: TGCGCCAGCAGCCATACAGGGGGCAGGGAACTGTTTTTT. Its protein is CASSHTGGRELFF.

In this sample, this clonotype turned up a few times. This chain links TRBV12-3 or TRBV12-4 with TRBJ2-5, with D tentatively TRBD2 (6 bases). The CDR3 covers 14 residues. The V gene lost 3 bases and the J gene lost 4 bases, with 12 bases spanning the gap. In nucleotides, the CDR3 is TGTGCCAGCAGTTTTTTTGGGGGACTAGAGACCCAGTACTTC. Its protein is CASSFFGGLETQYF.

The chain links TRBV20-1 to TRBJ2-5, with 9 bases matching TRBD2. The CDR3 is 14 amino acids. Looked up from germline, CDR1 is DFQATT and CDR2 is SNEGSKA (reference sequence). V trimming: 7 bases; J trimming: 1 base; junction bases outside the gene matches: 7. The CDR3 spells CSGKAGGRQETQYF. The CDR3 DNA is TGCAGTGGAAAAGCGGGGGGCCGCCAAGAGACCCAGTACTTC.

This clonotype was detected many times. The rearrangement uses TRBV10-3 and TRBJ2-3, with 10 bases matching TRBD2. This CDR3 has 15 amino acids. In germline, CDR1 is ENHRY, CDR2 SYGVKD. With 5 bases clipped from V and 3 bases from J, the junction kept 5 bases outside the gene matches. CDR3 DNA: TGTGCCATCAGTCTAGCGGGAGTCGGGACAGATACGCAGTATTTT. Translating it yields CAISLAGVGTDTQYF.

The chain recombines TRBV15 with TRBJ2-7; D unresolved. CDR1 is LNHNV and CDR2 is YYDKDF in the germline V gene (reference sequence). The V end was cut by 0 bases, the J end by 6 bases, with 15 bases between. The CDR3 is 15 residues long. The CDR3 region is CATSRDSSTEVEQYF. The CDR3 nucleotides read TGTGCCACCAGCAGAGATTCGTCAACGGAAGTCGAGCAGTACTTC.

This clonotype came up a few times. The rearrangement joins TRBV28 to TRBJ1-3; D call uncertain. Germline V gene data show CDR1 as MDHEN and CDR2 as SYDVKM. The CDR3 covers 17 residues. V shed 6 bases and J shed 3 bases, with 21 bases lying between them. The CDR3 nucleotides are TGTGCCAGCAGCCTATTCCCACGGACGGCCCGTGGAAACACCATATATTTT. Encoded protein: CASSLFPRTARGNTIYF.

This clonotype has more than one count but fewer than ten. J is TRBJ2-7 and V is TRBV20-1; D is unclear. Germline values: CDR1 DFQATT, CDR2 SNEGSKA (reference sequence). CDR3 length: 12 residues. Trimming pared 6 bases from V and 4 bases from J, leaving 13 bases between. DNA of the CDR3: TGCAGTGCCGTAGACGGGCCATACGAGCAGTACTTC. It encodes CSAVDGPYEQYF.

This clonotype was counted a few times. The rearrangement links TRBV4-3 to TRBJ2-6; D may be TRBD1 (6 bases). CDR1 and CDR2 from the germline V gene are LGHNA and YSLEER. Trimming shortened V by 2 bases and J by 0 bases, and 11 bases separated the two germline ends. The CDR3 loop spans 17 amino acids. The CDR3 is CASSQRDTRSGANVLTF. The CDR3 DNA sequence: TGCGCCAGCAGCCAAAGGGACACTCGCTCTGGGGCCAACGTCCTGACTTTC.

At least ten counts were recorded for this clonotype. This chain uses TRBV28 with TRBJ2-5; a possible D gene is TRBD1 (7 bases). Germline values: CDR1 MDHEN, CDR2 SYDVKM. Trimming left V 4 bases short and J 4 bases short, with 19 bases between. This CDR3 contains 16 residues. The CDR3 DNA reads TGTGCCAGCAGTTGGACAGGCCGCAGGGGAGGAGAGACCCAGTACTTC. Its protein is CASSWTGRRGGETQYF. The whole variable domain, filled in from reference TRBV28 and TRBJ2-5, reads DVKVTQSSRYLVKRTGEKVFLECVQDMDHENMFWYRQDPGLGLRLIYFSYDVKMKEKGDIPEGYSVSREKKERFSLILESASTNQTSMYLCASSWTGRRGGETQYFGPGTRLLVL.

This clonotype was observed many times. CDR3 coding DNA: TGCAGTGCTCCTACGGTTGGGGTACACGAGCAGTACTTC. This gives the protein CSAPTVGVHEQYF. The chain couples TRBV20-1 to TRBJ2-7, with D hard to call. From germline, CDR1 is DFQATT and CDR2 SNEGSKA (reference sequence). V lost 5 bases and J 5 bases, leaving 16 bases between the germline ends. The CDR3 contains 13 residues.

This clonotype was observed at least ten times. J is TRBJ1-1 and V is TRBV11-2, with 7 bases lining up with TRBD1. This CDR3 has 15 residues. The germline gives CDR1 SGHAT, CDR2 FQNNGV. Trimming removed 5 bases from V and 0 bases from J; junction bases left unmatched: 6. The CDR3: CASSPLQGMNTEAFF. CDR3 nucleotide sequence: TGTGCCAGCAGCCCTTTACAGGGGATGAACACTGAAGCTTTCTTT.

This clonotype was seen at least ten times. The V gene is TRBV7-8, the J gene TRBJ2-7; D unresolved. Germline V gives CDR1 SGHVS, CDR2 FQNEAQ. CDR3 length: 17 amino acids. V shed 4 bases and J shed 1 base, with 20 bases lying between them. CDR3: CASSSRNAGSASYEQYF. CDR3 coding DNA: TGTGCCAGCAGCTCGAGGAACGCAGGCTCGGCGTCCTACGAGCAGTACTTC.

This clonotype was seen only a few times. This chain connects TRBV20-1 to TRBJ1-5, with D possibly being TRBD1 (5 bases). The CDR3 length is 15 residues. The V end lost 6 bases, the J end lost 0 bases, and 15 bases lay between the germline ends. The germline CDR1 and CDR2 sequences are DFQATT and SNEGSKA (reference sequence). CDR3 DNA: TGCAGTGCCCACTGGGGGGACCATAGCAATCAGCCCCAGCATTTT. Protein sequence: CSAHWGDHSNQPQHF.

This clonotype has a count of ten or more. The V gene is TRBV28, the J gene TRBJ2-7; 8 bases map to TRBD2. The CDR3 totals 15 residues. Germline CDR1 and CDR2: MDHEN and SYDVKM. J gave up 6 bases and V 5 bases, and 12 bases lay outside the gene matches. The CDR3 loop is CASSTAGGGYPEQYF. The CDR3 DNA sequence: TGTGCCAGCAGTACGGCGGGGGGAGGATACCCCGAGCAGTACTTC.

This clonotype was counted many times. The chain is built from TRBV28 and TRBJ2-3; the D is unclear. This CDR3 spans 14 amino acids. Germline values: CDR1 MDHEN, CDR2 SYDVKM. V lost 5 bases, J lost 0 bases, and 9 bases lay in between. CDR3 residues: CASSLLISTDTQYF. The CDR3 DNA is TGTGCCAGCAGTCTCCTAATTAGCACAGATACGCAGTATTTT. Full variable domain (missing parts from reference TRBV28 and TRBJ2-3): DVKVTQSSRYLVKRTGEKVFLECVQDMDHENMFWYRQDPGLGLRLIYFSYDVKMKEKGDIPEGYSVSREKKERFSLILESASTNQTSMYLCASSLLISTDTQYFGPGTRLTVL.

The gene calls are TRBV12-3 or TRBV12-4 and TRBJ1-1, with D perhaps matching TRBD1 (6 bases). CDR3 length equals 16 residues. V was pared by 5 bases and J by 0 bases, with 16 bases between. CDR3 amino acids: CASSPGGGGMNTEAFF. CDR3 DNA: TGTGCCAGCAGTCCAGGAGGGGGGGGGATGAACACTGAAGCTTTCTTT.

This clonotype was counted at least ten times. The chain carries TRBV15 and TRBJ2-7; D is undetermined. V was shortened by 2 bases and J by 7 bases, with 21 bases between the two germline ends. This CDR3 has 16 amino acids. Germline-derived CDR1 and CDR2 are LNHNV and YYDKDF (reference sequence). The CDR3 DNA reads TGTGCCACCAGCAGATATGGGGTACCTCCATCTTTGGAGCAGTACTTC. This codes for CATSRYGVPPSLEQYF. The complete variable domain, with remaining parts taken from reference TRBV15 and TRBJ2-7, reads DAMVIQNPRYQVTQFGKPVTLSCSQTLNHNVMYWYQQKSSQAPKLLFHYYDKDFNNEADTPDNFQSRRPNTSFCFLDIRSPGLGDTAMYLCATSRYGVPPSLEQYFGPGTRLTVT.

This clonotype was seen at least ten times. The V gene is TRBV20-1, the J gene TRBJ2-4; a possible D gene is TRBD2 (5 bases). The CDR3 consists of 13 residues. The germline CDR1 and CDR2 sequences are DFQATT and SNEGSKA (reference sequence). V was clipped by 6 bases and J by 0 bases, with 9 bases between them. CDR3 coding DNA: TGCAGTGCCGGAGGAGGAGCCAAAAACATTCAGTACTTC. Translating gives CSAGGGAKNIQYF.

This clonotype occurred many times. The chain carries TRBV28 and TRBJ1-2; the match to TRBD1 covers 7 bases. V trimming: 4 bases; J trimming: 4 bases; junction bases outside the gene matches: 6. Germline CDR1 and CDR2: MDHEN and SYDVKM. The CDR3 runs 14 residues. This CDR3 reads CASSSGQNSYGYTF. Here the CDR3 DNA reads TGTGCCAGCAGTTCGGGACAGAATAGCTATGGCTACACCTTC.